The 4 T cell receptor beta chains below come from one sample, sequenced in a study of T cells in women clearing cervical HPV infection (dated by TCRdb to 2016 to 2019). To prepare the library, the immunoSEQ multiplex PCR assay was applied. Drawn from immuneACCESS, this table holds only the in-frame rearrangements with V and J called that TCRdb kept. Clones are partly lost; checked studies trace under half to an unresolved V gene and leave the rest unexplained. In this sample's table one finds fewer than 50,000 clones. The ten biggest clones cover 1.2% of the sample. The sequenced sample consisted of blood buffy coat. All receptors come from a woman aged 18-70 years with a cervical HPV16 infection that either progressed to CIN3+ or cleared (not recorded which).

To note about this clone: The observed sequence ends 3 residues before the CDR3 terminus, with the missing tail filled in from the germline J gene. The chain joins TRBV28 to TRBJ1-1, with D possibly being TRBD1 (6 bases). Germline CDR1 and CDR2: MDHEN and SYDVKM. The CDR3 consists of 14 residues. Deletions cut 7 bases from V and 0 bases from J, with 12 bases between. The part of the CDR3 DNA that was read is TGTGCCAGCATGAGGGGGGGTTTGAACACTGAA. Protein sequence: CASMRGGLNTE. The entire CDR3 protein is CASMRGGLNTEAFF.

A note on this clone: The missing CDR3 end, 3 residues past where the read stops, is filled in from the germline J gene. The chain has TRBV19 and TRBJ2-7; D uncertain. V lost 5 bases, J lost 1 base, and 12 bases lay in between. The CDR3 extends over 14 amino acids. The germline CDR1 and CDR2 sequences are LNHDA and SQIVND (reference sequence). CDR3 protein: CASSSTPGSYEQYF. Incomplete CDR3 DNA: TGTGCCAGTAGTTCGACCCCCGGGTCCTACGAG.

Details on this clone: The CDR3 is cut off 3 residues early in the read; its end comes from the germline J gene. The chain combines TRBV9 with TRBJ2-2; weak D call: TRBD2 (6 bases). The ends were cut back, 0 bases at V and 1 base at J, with 10 bases in the middle. Per the germline V gene, CDR1 is SGDLS and CDR2 is YYNGEE. The CDR3 sequence is 16 residues long. The chain's CDR3 is CASSVGVAVNTGELFF. The sequenced part of the CDR3 DNA is TGTGCCAGCAGCGTAGGGGTAGCGGTGAACACCGGGGAG.

Details on this clone: An end of the junction differs from the germline gene, which may be a read error. The read ends 3 residues shy of where the CDR3 ends; the end is completed using the germline J gene. This sequence joins TRBV4-2 and TRBJ2-5; D might be TRBD1 (5 bases). CDR1 LGHNA and CDR2 YNFKEQ come from the germline V gene. The CDR3 length is 15 residues. The sequenced part of the CDR3 DNA is TGCGCCAGCAGCCGCCTTGCTCAGGGTGGGGAGACC. This codes for CASSRLAQGGET. The entire CDR3 protein is CASSRLAQGGETQYF.